Below, 18 T cell receptor beta chains from the same sample are listed, as sequenced in a study of T-cell reconstitution after alpha-beta-depleted transplantation in children. Molecular barcoding with unique molecular identifiers was used for the TCRbeta library. TCRdb redid the calling of the PCR reads with MiXCR, one entry per CDR3 protein. The sample carries around 100,000 distinct CDR3 sequences, 10% recorded once. The material was PBMCs, obtained before TCRalphabeta/CD19-depleted stem cell transplant. These receptors were obtained from a boy between 2 and 15 years old with acute lymphoblastic leukemia, due to receive a stem cell transplant.

This clonotype was recorded at least ten times. This chain uses TRBV5-1 with TRBJ2-5; no reliable D call. V was pared by 0 bases and J by 4 bases, with 4 bases between. CDR3 size: 12 residues. CDR1 SGHRS and CDR2 YFSETQ come from the germline V gene. The CDR3 sequence is CASSLALETQYF. The CDR3 DNA reads as TGCGCCAGCAGCTTGGCCTTAGAGACCCAGTACTTC.

V is TRBV15 and J is TRBJ2-1; a possible D gene is TRBD2 (5 bases). Trimming took off 4 bases at V and 4 bases at J, with 14 bases between the two ends. This CDR3 contains 15 residues. Germline V CDR1 and CDR2: LNHNV, YYDKDF (reference sequence). The CDR3 nucleotides read TGTGCCACCAGCATCACTAGAGCCTCGTACAATGAGCAGTTCTTC. It specifies CATSITRASYNEQFF.

This clonotype was detected only a few times. V is TRBV7-9 and J is TRBJ2-5; a possible D gene is TRBD1 (6 bases). Trimming pared 5 bases from V and 1 base from J, leaving 11 bases between. Per germline, CDR1 SEHNR and CDR2 FQNEAQ (reference sequence). CDR3 length equals 14 residues. The CDR3 is CASSVTGVQETQYF. CDR3 DNA sequence: TGTGCCAGCAGCGTGACAGGAGTCCAAGAGACCCAGTACTTC.

The chain links TRBV5-1 to TRBJ2-1; no clear D. Germline V gene lookup returns CDR1 SGHRS and CDR2 YFSETQ. V gave up 0 bases and J gave up 7 bases, with 5 bases separating them. The CDR3 sequence is 12 residues long. CDR3 sequence: CASSLAANEQFF. CDR3 sequence (DNA): TGCGCCAGCAGCTTGGCGGCGAATGAGCAGTTCTTC.

The chain is built from TRBV20-1 and TRBJ1-2; D remains ambiguous. Germline CDR1 and CDR2: DFQATT and SNEGSKA (reference sequence). V lost 5 bases and J 1 base, leaving 8 bases between the germline ends. The CDR3 runs 12 residues. Here the CDR3 DNA reads TGCAGTGCTTCGACGGATAACTATGGCTACACCTTC. This encodes CSASTDNYGYTF.

This clonotype was picked up a small number of times. The chain employs TRBV6-1 and TRBJ2-5, with 9 bases matching TRBD2. J was trimmed by 4 bases and V by 6 bases; bases with no gene match: 12. Looked up from germline, CDR1 is MNHNS and CDR2 is SASEGT. The CDR3 runs to 16 residues. CDR3 DNA sequence: TGTGCCAGCAGCGTAGGGACTAGCTCCCCGCGAGAGACCCAGTACTTC. Amino acids: CASSVGTSSPRETQYF.

The chain employs TRBV14 and TRBJ2-7; weak D call: TRBD2 (6 bases). From germline, CDR1 is SGHDN and CDR2 FVKESK. The CDR3 runs to 11 residues. V gave up 4 bases and J gave up 5 bases, with 6 bases separating them. CDR3 nucleotides: TGTGCCAGCAGCCCGGGAGACGAGCAGTACTTC. It encodes CASSPGDEQYF.

This clonotype was recorded many times. V is TRBV6-5 and J is TRBJ2-1; 7 bases are a match to TRBD1. Germline V CDR1 and CDR2: MNHEY, SVGAGI. The V gene end was trimmed by 6 bases and the J gene end by 4 bases; junction bases not matched to a gene: 12. This CDR3 contains 16 residues. The CDR3 nucleotides are TGTGCCAGCAGCCCCGTGGGGACAGCAGAATACAATGAGCAGTTCTTC. Its translation: CASSPVGTAEYNEQFF.

At least ten counts were recorded for this clonotype. V and J are TRBV7-8 and TRBJ2-7; possible D gene TRBD1, 6 bases. Trimming shortened V by 4 bases and J by 4 bases, and 14 bases separated the two germline ends. Germline CDR1 SGHVS, CDR2 FQNEAQ. The CDR3 length is 14 residues. CDR3 nucleotides: TGTGCCAGCAGCTATCCGGACAGAGTTTACGAGCAGTACTTC. Amino acids: CASSYPDRVYEQYF.

This clonotype was observed a handful of times. J is TRBJ2-2 and V is TRBV10-2; D is perhaps TRBD1 (5 bases). V shed 8 bases and J shed 4 bases, with 11 bases lying between them. CDR1 is WSHSY and CDR2 is SAAADI in the germline V gene. The CDR3 sequence is 13 residues long. CDR3 amino acids: CASGAQITGELFF. The DNA for the CDR3 is TGCGCCAGCGGGGCCCAAATCACCGGGGAGCTGTTTTTT.

The table lists this clonotype with many counts. The CDR3 DNA sequence: TGCGCCAGCAGCTTGCAACTAGCGGGCCGGAGGAATGAGCAGTTCTTC. Translation: CASSLQLAGRRNEQFF. The gene calls are TRBV5-1 and TRBJ2-1; 9 nucleotides align to TRBD2. Germline V gene lookup returns CDR1 SGHRS and CDR2 YFSETQ. This CDR3 comprises 16 residues. V was clipped by 1 base and J by 7 bases; unmatched bases: 9.

This clonotype was picked up many times. The chain joins TRBV7-6 to TRBJ1-1, with 8 bases identical to TRBD1. CDR3 size: 14 residues. Germline V gene sequence: CDR1 SGHVS, CDR2 FNYEAQ. The V and J ends lost 0 bases and 8 bases, in that order; junction bases with no gene match: 5. The CDR3 region is CASSLAPTGAEAFF. The CDR3 nucleotides are TGTGCCAGCAGCTTAGCGCCGACAGGGGCCGAAGCTTTCTTT. Variable domain in full (rest from reference TRBV7-6 and TRBJ1-1): GAGVSQSPRYKVTKRGQDVALRCDPISGHVSLYWYRQALGQGPEFLTYFNYEAQQDKSGLPNDRFSAERPEGSISTLTIQRTEQRDSAMYRCASSLAPTGAEAFFGQGTRLTVV.

Ten or more counts support this clonotype. Here the CDR3 DNA reads TGCAGTGCTATGCCTAGCGGGAGATATGAGCAGTTCTTC. Its translation is CSAMPSGRYEQFF. The rearrangement links TRBV20-1 to TRBJ2-1; 10 nucleotides line up with TRBD2. The V and J ends lost 4 bases and 8 bases, in that order; junction bases with no gene match: 5. The CDR3 is 13 residues long. Germline CDR1 DFQATT, CDR2 SNEGSKA (reference sequence).

This chain connects TRBV5-1 to TRBJ2-2; TRBD2 agrees at 11 bases. This CDR3 is 16 amino acids long. V shed 4 bases, J shed 4 bases, and the junction held 6 bases outside the gene matches. Germline CDR1 is SGHRS and CDR2 is YFSETQ. In DNA form, the CDR3 reads TGCGCCAGCAGCCCGACCCTAGCGGGAGGCACCGGGGAGCTGTTTTTT. Translating it yields CASSPTLAGGTGELFF. Full variable domain (rest looked up from reference TRBV5-1 and TRBJ2-2): KAGVTQTPRYLIKTRGQQVTLSCSPISGHRSVSWYQQTPGQGLQFLFEYFSETQRNKGNFPGRFSGRQFSNSRSEMNVSTLELGDSALYLCASSPTLAGGTGELFFGEGSRLTVL.

This clonotype was observed a few times. This chain uses TRBV27 with TRBJ2-7; 8 bases fit TRBD1. The CDR3 loop spans 14 amino acids. The germline V gene encodes CDR1 MNHEY and CDR2 SMNVEV (reference sequence). Unmatched junction bases numbered 4, after V lost 6 bases and J lost 0 bases. The CDR3 region has the DNA TGTGCCAGCAGGGGACAGGTACTCTCCTACGAGCAGTACTTC. This gives the protein CASRGQVLSYEQYF.

The rearrangement uses TRBV4-1 and TRBJ1-3; D might be TRBD1 (5 bases). In germline, CDR1 is MGHRA, CDR2 YSYEKL. The CDR3 has 15 amino acids. Trimming took 6 bases from V and 0 from J, leaving 12 bases between them. The CDR3 loop reads CASSSRGSSGNTIYF. DNA for the CDR3: TGCGCCAGCAGTTCTCGGGGGTCCTCTGGAAACACCATATATTTT.

This clonotype was counted between two and nine times. This chain links TRBV12-3 or TRBV12-4 with TRBJ1-1; D remains unclear. V was trimmed by 6 bases and J by 5 bases, leaving 13 bases between them. This CDR3 region has 13 residues. The CDR3 nucleotides read TGTGCCAGCAGCCCGCAGGTAGTTACTGAAGCTTTCTTT. Its translation: CASSPQVVTEAFF.

Turning to this clonotype: Compared with germline, one end of the junction differs, possibly owing to a read error. The genes are TRBV20-1 and TRBJ2-1; D may be TRBD1 (5 bases). From germline, CDR1 is DFQATT and CDR2 SNEGSKA (reference sequence). There are 15 residues in the CDR3. The DNA of the CDR3 is TGCAGTGCTAGAGCAGGGCTCCCTCGTGGCGATGAGCAGTTATTC. It codes for CSARAGLPRGDEQLF.